Below are 9 T cell receptor beta chains sequenced from a single sample in a study of blood T cell repertoires in COVID-19. Generated by immunoSEQ multiplex PCR, the TCRdb table keeps only in-frame clones and is missing some. In the table there are around 160,000 clones, about 80% of which are singletons. Sequencing input: PBMCs or T cells enriched from blood (not recorded which). Source of these receptors: a man in his forties or fifties who had recovered from COVID-19.

The rearrangement uses TRBV19 and TRBJ1-1; 11 bases agree with TRBD1. Germline trimming cut 8 bases from V and 4 bases from J; bases unmatched to any gene: 6. CDR1 is LNHDA and CDR2 is SQIVND in the germline V gene (reference sequence). This CDR3 contains 14 residues. The CDR3 sequence: CASHPGTGGTEAFF. DNA for the CDR3: TGTGCCAGTCATCCCGGGACAGGGGGCACTGAAGCTTTCTTT.

Turning to this clone: One end of the junction is discordant with germline, which a read error may explain. J is TRBJ2-1 and V is TRBV10-3, with D tentatively TRBD1 (6 bases). The CDR3 contains 16 residues. Germline lookup yields CDR1 ENHRY and CDR2 SYGVKD. The CDR3 sequence is CAISESIGRGYDEQFF. CDR3 DNA sequence: TGTGCCATCAGTGAGTCGATTGGCAGGGGCTACGATGAGCAGTTCTTC.

J is TRBJ2-5 and V is TRBV19, with D hard to call. V lost 6 bases, J lost 5 bases, and 13 bases lay in between. Germline CDR1 and CDR2: LNHDA and SQIVND (reference sequence). This CDR3 has 13 amino acids. The CDR3 coding sequence is TGTGCCAGTAGCCGAAACAGTGAGGAGACCCAGTACTTC. Protein product: CASSRNSEETQYF.

The chain couples TRBV4-1 to TRBJ2-6; perhaps TRBD2 as D (7 bases). V dropped 7 bases and J dropped 3 bases, with 13 bases sitting between them. Germline lookup yields CDR1 MGHRA and CDR2 YSYEKL. The CDR3 is made up of 15 amino acids. Here the CDR3 reads CASKGGTDGANVLTF. DNA for the CDR3: TGCGCCAGCAAGGGGGGGACGGATGGGGCCAACGTCCTGACTTTC.

This rearrangement joins TRBV12-3 or TRBV12-4 to TRBJ2-3; no definite D call. The V end was cut by 5 bases, the J end by 11 bases, with 14 bases between. CDR3 length equals 12 residues. In nucleotides, the CDR3 is TGTGCCAGCAGTCCCTCCCTCCCGTTGCAGTATTTT. It codes for CASSPSLPLQYF.

CDR3 in amino acids: CASSAKPGQGNQPQHF. The CDR3 DNA follows: TGTGCCAGCTCAGCAAAACCGGGACAGGGAAATCAGCCCCAGCATTTT. The J gene is TRBJ1-5, the V gene TRBV18; 9 nucleotides line up with TRBD1. J lost 4 bases, V lost 5 bases, and 9 bases had no gene match. Germline lookup yields CDR1 KGHSH and CDR2 LQKENI. The CDR3 is 16 residues long.

This clone was detected once. The chain is built from TRBV2 and TRBJ2-2, with TRBD1 matching over 7 bases. The CDR3 is 16 amino acids. J lost 1 base, V lost 7 bases, and 9 bases had no gene match. Per germline, CDR1 SNHLY and CDR2 FYNNEI. CDR3 region: CASISLAGGNTGELFF. The CDR3 DNA reads TGTGCCAGCATCTCGCTGGCAGGGGGGAACACCGGGGAGCTGTTTTTT.

This clone was seen a handful of times. This chain connects TRBV19 to TRBJ1-2; 8 positions agree with TRBD1. V lost 0 bases, J lost 8 bases, and 8 bases stayed unmatched. This CDR3 is 15 amino acids long. Germline lookup yields CDR1 LNHDA and CDR2 SQIVND (reference sequence). CDR3 protein: CASSIDRPGGVGYTF. CDR3 in DNA: TGTGCCAGTAGTATAGATCGGCCAGGGGGCGTCGGCTACACCTTC.

V and J are TRBV5-4 and TRBJ2-3; the match to TRBD2 covers 13 bases. The CDR3 has 17 residues. The germline V gene encodes CDR1 SGHNT and CDR2 YYREEE (reference sequence). The junction had 10 bases not matched to a gene; V was cut back by 4 bases and J by 5 bases. The CDR3 reads CASSGGGLAGSVDTQYF. The CDR3 DNA reads TGTGCCAGCAGCGGTGGGGGACTAGCGGGATCAGTAGATACGCAGTATTTT.